Below, 23 T cell receptor beta chains from the same sample are listed, as sequenced in a study of blood T cell repertoires in COVID-19. The data were produced by immunoSEQ multiplex PCR, yet TCRdb's version contains in-frame clones alone and is incomplete. Here the sample spans approximately 250,000 clones, roughly 85% being singletons. Sequencing was performed on PBMCs or T cells enriched from blood (not recorded which). The source is a woman aged 45 to 65 with acute COVID-19.

The chain couples TRBV30 to TRBJ2-3; 13 nucleotides agree with TRBD2. Trimming removed 3 bases from V and 4 bases from J; junction bases left unmatched: 1. The CDR3 covers 14 residues. Germline CDR1 is GTSNPN and CDR2 is SVGIG (reference sequence). The CDR3 nucleotides read TGTGCCTGGAGGACTAGCGGGGGGCCAGATACGCAGTATTTT. It specifies CAWRTSGGPDTQYF.

The chain is built from TRBV6-5 and TRBJ1-4, with TRBD1 identical over 8 bases. This CDR3 spans 15 amino acids. Germline trimming cut 6 bases from V and 7 bases from J; bases unmatched to any gene: 10. CDR1 and CDR2 from the germline V gene are MNHEY and SVGAGI. CDR3 sequence (DNA): TGTGCCAGCAGCCGGGGACAGGTTTGGGGTGAAAAACTGTTTTTT. Residues: CASSRGQVWGEKLFF.

This clone was counted once. The chain uses TRBV9 and TRBJ2-1, with 13 bases identical to TRBD2. The junction had 5 bases not matched to a gene; V was cut back by 1 base and J by 7 bases. Germline CDR1 reads SGDLS; CDR2 reads YYNGEE. The CDR3 totals 16 residues. In DNA form, the CDR3 reads TGTGCCAGCAGCGTAACTAGCGGGGGGGCAGGGAATGAGCAGTTCTTC. Translated: CASSVTSGGAGNEQFF.

The CDR3 here is CASSSLQGFTEAFF. CDR3 DNA: TGTGCCAGCAGCTCTCTTCAGGGGTTCACTGAAGCTTTCTTT. The chain recombines TRBV7-9 with TRBJ1-1; D is perhaps TRBD1 (6 bases). CDR3 length: 14 residues. The germline V gene encodes CDR1 SEHNR and CDR2 FQNEAQ (reference sequence). V gave up 4 bases and J gave up 4 bases, with 13 bases separating them.

This chain connects TRBV19 to TRBJ1-4, with 9 bases that match TRBD1. CDR3 length: 15 amino acids. CDR1 and CDR2 from the germline V gene are LNHDA and SQIVND (reference sequence). The V and J ends lost 0 bases and 10 bases, in that order; junction bases with no gene match: 6. DNA of the CDR3: TGTGCCAGTAGTATAGAGACAGGGGGTCGACGAAAACTGTTTTTT. Protein product: CASSIETGGRRKLFF.

The V and J genes are TRBV27 and TRBJ2-7; 7 bases line up with TRBD1. The length of the CDR3 is 13 residues. Trimming cost V 2 bases and J 3 bases; bases outside gene matches: 1. CDR1 and CDR2 from the germline V gene are MNHEY and SMNVEV (reference sequence). The CDR3, as DNA: TGTGCCAGCAGTTTACAGGGGGTCTACGAGCAGTACTTC. Translation gives CASSLQGVYEQYF.

V gene TRBV30 combines with J gene TRBJ2-2, with D perhaps TRBD1 (5 bases). Germline loops: CDR1 GTSNPN, CDR2 SVGIG (reference sequence). V was pared by 8 bases and J by 7 bases, with 20 bases between. The CDR3 contains 14 residues. CDR3: CAHQLSGYHGELFF. DNA for the CDR3: TGTGCCCATCAATTGTCAGGGTATCACGGGGAGCTGTTTTTT.

This clone was recorded once. The rearrangement links TRBV5-1 to TRBJ2-1; 7 nucleotides line up with TRBD2. The CDR3 spans 17 residues. The V gene's germline CDR1 is SGHRS and CDR2 YFSETQ. Losses at the gene ends were 0 bases for V and 1 base for J; bases not matched to a gene: 7. The CDR3 bases are TGCGCCAGCAGCTTGGTTCGGGGCGGGGGTTCCTACAATGAGCAGTTCTTC. Its translation is CASSLVRGGGSYNEQFF.

This clone was observed a single time. The gene calls are TRBV30 and TRBJ2-1; D possibly corresponds to TRBD1 (6 bases). With 2 bases removed from V and 8 bases from J, the gap between germline ends came to 16 bases. This CDR3 is 14 amino acids long. Germline CDR1 GTSNPN, CDR2 SVGIG (reference sequence). The CDR3 coding sequence is TGTGCCTGGAGTACAGGGAGTTTTGGGGATGAGCAGTTCTTC. It specifies CAWSTGSFGDEQFF. Together with reference TRBV30 and TRBJ2-1, the CDR3 gives the full variable domain: SQTIHQWPATLVQPVGSPLSLECTVEGTSNPNLYWYRQAAGRGLQLLFYSVGIGQISSEVPQNLSASRPQDRQFILSSKKLLLSDSGFYLCAWSTGSFGDEQFFGPGTRLTVL.

This rearrangement joins TRBV5-1 to TRBJ2-3, with D perhaps matching TRBD1 (6 bases). CDR3 size: 15 residues. Germline assignment: CDR1 SGHRS and CDR2 YFSETQ. Trimming removed 0 bases from V and 4 bases from J, with 12 bases in between. The CDR3 sequence: CASSLDTRGSDTQYF. The CDR3 DNA sequence: TGCGCCAGCAGCTTGGACACAAGGGGGTCAGATACGCAGTATTTT. The whole variable domain, filled in from reference TRBV5-1 and TRBJ2-3, reads KAGVTQTPRYLIKTRGQQVTLSCSPISGHRSVSWYQQTPGQGLQFLFEYFSETQRNKGNFPGRFSGRQFSNSRSEMNVSTLELGDSALYLCASSLDTRGSDTQYFGPGTRLTVL.

A word on this clone: A read error may be the cause here, since a much bigger clone is one base away. The chain joins TRBV7-9 to TRBJ1-1; 8 bases line up with TRBD1. Germline V gives CDR1 SEHNR, CDR2 FQNEAQ (reference sequence). The length of the CDR3 is 13 residues. V trimming: 5 bases; J trimming: 1 base; junction bases outside the gene matches: 0. The CDR3 here is CASSGQGNTEAFF. The DNA for the CDR3 is TGTGCCAGCAGCGGACAGGGGAACACTGAAGCTTTCTTT.

The V call is TRBV5-4, the J call TRBJ1-2; TRBD1 might be the D (6 bases). Between the trimmed V and J ends, which lost 3 bases and 3 bases, there was a span of 15 bases. The CDR3 extends over 15 amino acids. The germline gives CDR1 SGHNT, CDR2 YYREEE (reference sequence). The CDR3 DNA sequence: TGTGCCAGCAGCTCTTCACAGGGAAGTTACTATGGCTACACCTTC. This codes for CASSSSQGSYYGYTF. The full variable domain, with the rest looked up from reference TRBV5-4 and TRBJ1-2, is ETGVTQSPTHLIKTRGQQVTLRCSSQSGHNTVSWYQQALGQGPQFIFQYYREEENGRGNFPPRFSGLQFPNYSSELNVNALELDDSALYLCASSSSQGSYYGYTFGSGTRLTVV.

The chain has TRBV3-1 (or the pseudogene TRBV3-2) and TRBJ2-5; D is undetermined. The CDR3 runs to 13 residues. Trimming took off 7 bases at V and 5 bases at J, with 14 bases between the two ends. CDR1 is LGHDT and CDR2 is YNNKEL in the germline V gene (reference sequence). The CDR3 DNA reads as TGTGCCAGCACCCCGACTGCAATCGAGACCCAGTACTTC. It encodes CASTPTAIETQYF.

There are many counts of this clone. The V gene is TRBV4-1, the J gene TRBJ1-4, with 7 bases aligning to TRBD1. The CDR3 sequence is 16 residues long. The V and J ends lost 1 base and 0 bases, in that order; junction bases with no gene match: 2. The V gene's germline CDR1 is MGHRA and CDR2 YSYEKL. The DNA of the CDR3 is TGCGCCAGCAGCCAAGGGACAGGCCCAACTAATGAAAAACTGTTTTTT. Protein sequence: CASSQGTGPTNEKLFF.

This clone was detected once. V is TRBV29-1 and J is TRBJ1-2; a weak D match, TRBD1 (5 bases). The CDR3 spans 13 residues. V lost 4 bases to trimming and J lost 7 bases, with 16 bases between them. Germline V gives CDR1 SQVTM, CDR2 ANQGSEA. DNA for the CDR3: TGCAGCGTTGGACAGTGGGATGGTGCTGGCTACACCTTC. It translates to CSVGQWDGAGYTF.

J is TRBJ1-4 and V is TRBV15; 7 nucleotides agree with TRBD1. With V trimmed by 1 base and J by 8 bases, 10 bases remained unmatched. This CDR3 is 16 amino acids long. CDR1 and CDR2 (germline): LNHNV, YYDKDF (reference sequence). CDR3 protein: CATSRATGEGDEKLFF. The CDR3 bases are TGTGCCACCAGCAGAGCAACAGGGGAAGGCGACGAAAAACTGTTTTTT. Complete variable domain (other parts from reference TRBV15 and TRBJ1-4): DAMVIQNPRYQVTQFGKPVTLSCSQTLNHNVMYWYQQKSSQAPKLLFHYYDKDFNNEADTPDNFQSRRPNTSFCFLDIRSPGLGDTAMYLCATSRATGEGDEKLFFGSGTQLSVL.

The sample holds a few counts of this clone. The sample contains more than one DNA sequence encoding this CDR3. The V gene is TRBV7-9, the J gene TRBJ1-1, with 7 positions matching TRBD1. This CDR3 region has 13 residues. J was trimmed by 1 base and V by 5 bases; bases with no gene match: 1. Looked up from germline, CDR1 is SEHNR and CDR2 is FQNEAQ (reference sequence). The CDR3 reads CASSRTGNTEAFF. The CDR3 nucleotides are TGTGCCAGCAGCAGGACAGGGAACACTGAAGCTTTCTTT.

The rearrangement uses TRBV9 and TRBJ1-2, with unresolved D. Germline V gene lookup returns CDR1 SGDLS and CDR2 YYNGEE. The V and J ends lost 5 bases and 5 bases respectively, with 10 bases between them. The CDR3 runs 12 residues. The CDR3 spells CASSRQAYGYTF. The CDR3 nucleotides are TGTGCCAGCAGTAGACAAGCATATGGCTACACCTTC.

The chain joins TRBV10-3 to TRBJ1-5; D gene ambiguous. CDR3 length: 13 residues. Germline V CDR1 and CDR2: ENHRY, SYGVKD. Trimming left V 5 bases short and J 4 bases short, with 9 bases between. DNA of the CDR3: TGTGCCATCAGTACAGATCGGAATCAGCCCCAGCATTTT. It translates to CAISTDRNQPQHF.

The J gene is TRBJ2-7, the V gene TRBV27; D ambiguous. Germline loops: CDR1 MNHEY, CDR2 SMNVEV (reference sequence). CDR3 length: 13 amino acids. The ends were cut back, 5 bases at V and 2 bases at J, with 10 bases in the middle. The DNA for the CDR3 is TGTGCCAGCAGTCCGACAAAGACCTACGAGCAGTACTTC. Residues: CASSPTKTYEQYF.

The table lists this clone with a count of one. The chain links TRBV10-3 to TRBJ1-5; possibly TRBD1 for D (5 bases). The germline V and J ends were trimmed by 7 bases and 4 bases, with 11 bases remaining between them. Germline assignment: CDR1 ENHRY and CDR2 SYGVKD. This CDR3 region has 13 residues. The CDR3: CAITTGLNQPQHF. The DNA for the CDR3 is TGTGCCATCACCACAGGTTTAAATCAGCCCCAGCATTTT.

Written as DNA, the CDR3 is TGTGCCAGCAGTGAAGGGGGTTCAGGGTACCAAGAGACCCAGTACTTC. Amino acid sequence: CASSEGGSGYQETQYF. V is TRBV2 and J is TRBJ2-5; D may be TRBD1 (5 bases). The CDR3 contains 16 residues. V gave up 1 base and J gave up 0 bases, with 12 bases separating them. Germline lookup yields CDR1 SNHLY and CDR2 FYNNEI.

This clone appeared many times. The chain carries TRBV6-5 and TRBJ1-6; 9 nucleotides line up with TRBD1. The junction had 7 bases not matched to a gene; V was cut back by 6 bases and J by 7 bases. Germline CDR1 reads MNHEY; CDR2 reads SVGAGI. The CDR3 is 15 amino acids. The CDR3 DNA sequence: TGTGCCAGCAGAGTTGGGACAGGGAGAAATTCACCCCTCCACTTT. Translating it yields CASRVGTGRNSPLHF.